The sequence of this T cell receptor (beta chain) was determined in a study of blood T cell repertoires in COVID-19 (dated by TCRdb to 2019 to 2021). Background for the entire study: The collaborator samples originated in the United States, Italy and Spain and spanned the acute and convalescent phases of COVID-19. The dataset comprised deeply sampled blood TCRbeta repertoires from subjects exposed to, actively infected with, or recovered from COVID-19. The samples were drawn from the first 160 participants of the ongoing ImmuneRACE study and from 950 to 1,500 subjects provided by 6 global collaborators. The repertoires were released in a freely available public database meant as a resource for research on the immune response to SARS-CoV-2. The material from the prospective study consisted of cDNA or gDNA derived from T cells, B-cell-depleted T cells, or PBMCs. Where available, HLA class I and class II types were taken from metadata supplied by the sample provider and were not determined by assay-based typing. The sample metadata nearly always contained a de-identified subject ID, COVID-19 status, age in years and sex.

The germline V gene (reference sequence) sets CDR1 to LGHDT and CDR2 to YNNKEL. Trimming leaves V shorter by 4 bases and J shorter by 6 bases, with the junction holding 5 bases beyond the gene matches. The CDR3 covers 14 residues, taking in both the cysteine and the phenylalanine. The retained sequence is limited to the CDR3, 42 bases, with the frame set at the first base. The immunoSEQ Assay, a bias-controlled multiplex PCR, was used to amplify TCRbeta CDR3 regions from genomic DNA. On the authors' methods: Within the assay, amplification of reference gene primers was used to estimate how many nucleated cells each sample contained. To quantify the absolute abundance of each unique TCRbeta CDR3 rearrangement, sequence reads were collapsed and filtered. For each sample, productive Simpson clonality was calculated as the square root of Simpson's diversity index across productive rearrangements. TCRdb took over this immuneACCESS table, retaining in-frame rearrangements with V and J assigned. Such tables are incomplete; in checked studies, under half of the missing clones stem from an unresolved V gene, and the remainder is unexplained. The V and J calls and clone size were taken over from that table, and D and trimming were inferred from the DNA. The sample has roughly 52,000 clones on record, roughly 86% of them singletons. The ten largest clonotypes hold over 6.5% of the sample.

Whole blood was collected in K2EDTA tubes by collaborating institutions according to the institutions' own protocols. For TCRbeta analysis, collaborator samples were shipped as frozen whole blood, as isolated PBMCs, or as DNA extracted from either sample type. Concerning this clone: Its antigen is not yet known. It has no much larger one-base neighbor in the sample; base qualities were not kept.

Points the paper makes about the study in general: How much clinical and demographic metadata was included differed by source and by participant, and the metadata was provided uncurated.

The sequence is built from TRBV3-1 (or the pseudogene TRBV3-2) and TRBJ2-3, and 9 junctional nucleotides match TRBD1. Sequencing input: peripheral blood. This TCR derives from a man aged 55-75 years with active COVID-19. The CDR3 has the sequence CASSRDRALDTQYF. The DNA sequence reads TGTGCCAGCAGCCGGGACAGGGCACTTGATACGCAGTATTTT.